This T cell receptor (beta chain) was sequenced for a study of cytomegalovirus exposure and HLA in healthy donors. Overall study context: From donors who were HLA-typed, an early data release held 80 million to 85 million unique TCRs.

The PCR used 60 Vbeta and 13 Jbeta primers. The protocol was immunoSEQ multiplex PCR, while the TCRdb copy is restricted to in-frame clones and leaves out a portion. The table includes tens of thousands of clones, over 75% detected once. The sequence derives from a male donor in good health and CMV-seropositive. The sequenced sample consisted of PBMCs.

The CDR3 bases are TGTGCCAGCACAGGACAGGGTGGTAGCAATCAGCCCCAGCATTTT. As protein: CASTGQGGSNQPQHF. The V and J genes are TRBV6-1 and TRBJ1-5; 8 positions agree with TRBD1. J lost 0 bases, V lost 7 bases, and 5 bases had no gene match. The CDR3 has 15 amino acids. Per germline, CDR1 MNHNS and CDR2 SASEGT.